These T cell receptor beta chains were read from a single sample in a study of identical twins. In TCRdb, the 5' RACE reads were re-called with MiXCR into one record per CDR3 protein. The sample contains some 760,000 distinct CDR3 sequences, about 20% of which appear only once. These sequences were also reported in another study, on T cells expressing NK-cell markers.

The specimen sequenced was PBMCs. Every receptor here comes from a woman under 30 in good health. CDR3s include the opening cysteine and the closing phenylalanine or tryptophan. The order of the fields is J gene, V gene, clone size, D gene, CDR3 protein, CDR3 DNA. D genes are given only for firm matches. For some rows the clone size is stated as once, few or many, or as a class when expanded; others skip it.

TRBJ2-7	TRBV6-1	few	-	CASTKTGTQYYEQYF	TGTGCCAGCACTAAAACCGGGACACAGTACTACGAGCAGTACTTC
TRBJ2-7	TRBV27	few	TRBD2	CASSLSVGSGVYEQYF	TGTGCCAGCAGTTTAAGTGTCGGGAGCGGGGTGTACGAGCAGTACTTC
TRBJ2-1	TRBV6-1	few	TRBD1	CASSVTGGGEQFF	TGTGCCAGCAGTGTGACAGGGGGCGGTGAGCAGTTCTTC
TRBJ1-2	TRBV20-1	-	TRBD1	CSAREHRGIFYGYTF	TGCAGTGCTAGAGAGCACAGGGGGATCTTTTATGGCTACACCTTC
TRBJ2-1	TRBV25-1	-	TRBD2	CASSEFAREGGEQFF	TGTGCCAGCAGTGAATTTGCGCGGGAGGGAGGGGAGCAGTTCTTC
TRBJ1-2	TRBV20-1	few	TRBD1	CSARGNQGAHGYTF	TGCAGTGCTAGAGGAAACCAGGGGGCGCATGGCTACACCTTC
TRBJ2-7	TRBV6-1	-	-	CASSTGLSSDEQYF	TGTGCCAGCAGCACCGGACTATCTTCCGACGAGCAGTACTTC
TRBJ2-7	TRBV7-9	-	TRBD2	CASSLWLAGEYEQYF	TGTGCCAGCAGCTTGTGGTTAGCGGGAGAGTACGAGCAGTACTTC
TRBJ1-6	TRBV20-1	-	-	CCARDHRQGFGSPLHF	TGCTGTGCTAGAGATCATAGGCAGGGTTTTGGTTCACCCCTCCACTTT
TRBJ2-5	TRBV6-5	few	TRBD2	CAARGGQETQYF	TGTGCCGCGCGGGGGGGACAAGAGACCCAGTACTTC
TRBJ1-2	TRBV5-1	-	-	CASRMGGTANYGYTF	TGCGCCAGCAGGATGGGAGGGACGGCTAACTATGGCTACACCTTC
TRBJ1-2	TRBV20-1	few	-	CSARDWPRHTF	TGCAGTGCTAGAGATTGGCCGAGACACACCTTC
TRBJ2-1	TRBV3-1	few	TRBD2	CASSQALAGPGREQFF	TGTGCCAGCAGCCAAGCGCTAGCGGGGCCGGGTAGGGAGCAGTTCTTC
TRBJ2-7	TRBV27	few	-	CASKEGGSAYEQYF	TGTGCCAGCAAAGAGGGAGGTAGTGCCTACGAGCAGTACTTC
TRBJ2-4	TRBV7-2	-	-	CASSLLWGENIQYF	TGTGCCAGCAGCTTGCTTTGGGGGGAAAACATTCAGTACTTC
TRBJ1-2	TRBV5-1	few	-	CASRDLADGYTF	TGCGCCAGCAGAGACCTGGCGGACGGCTACACCTTC
TRBJ2-6	TRBV6-2/TRBV6-3	many	-	CASSYIVSGANVLTF	TGTGCCAGCAGTTACATCGTCTCTGGGGCCAACGTCCTGACTTTC
TRBJ2-1	TRBV10-3	few	TRBD2	CAISTPKGLAVYNEQFF	TGTGCCATCAGTACACCTAAAGGACTAGCGGTATACAATGAGCAGTTCTTC
TRBJ2-3	TRBV20-1	-	-	CSALRTPGPTDTQYF	TGCAGTGCCCTTAGGACCCCGGGGCCCACAGATACGCAGTATTTT
TRBJ2-1	TRBV29-1	-	-	CSRLVREQFF	TGCAGCCGCCTGGTCCGGGAGCAGTTCTTC
TRBJ2-7	TRBV2	-	TRBD2	CASKIQRTSTYEQYF	TGTGCCAGCAAAATTCAGCGGACTAGCACATACGAGCAGTACTTC
TRBJ2-3	TRBV20-1	few	TRBD2	CSAIVGGAGTDTQYF	TGCAGTGCTATAGTCGGGGGGGCCGGCACAGATACGCAGTATTTT
TRBJ1-1	TRBV6-5	many	-	CASSFAVGSTEAFF	TGTGCCAGCAGTTTTGCGGTAGGGAGCACTGAAGCTTTCTTT
TRBJ2-5	TRBV14	few	-	CASSQEGRTAETQYF	TGTGCCAGCAGCCAAGAAGGTCGGACCGCGGAGACCCAGTACTTC
TRBJ1-2	TRBV7-9	few	-	CASSLREEDTRIYGYTF	TGTGCCAGCAGCTTGAGGGAGGAGGACACGCGAATCTATGGCTACACCTTC
TRBJ2-1	TRBV6-2/TRBV6-3	many	-	CASSSTRGSSYNEQFF	TGTGCCAGCAGTAGCACTCGCGGCAGCTCCTACAATGAGCAGTTCTTC
TRBJ1-2	TRBV5-5	few	-	CASSLLWAHGGYTF	TGTGCCAGCAGCTTGTTGTGGGCGCACGGTGGCTACACCTTC
TRBJ2-1	TRBV7-9	-	-	CASSLDPGRAFF	TGTGCCAGCAGCTTAGACCCAGGGCGGGCGTTCTTC
TRBJ2-2	TRBV11-2	once	-	CASSLVVDGELFF	TGTGCCAGCAGCTTAGTGGTGGACGGGGAGCTGTTTTTT
TRBJ2-2	TRBV5-1	few	TRBD2	CASSRTSGRANTGELFF	TGCGCCAGCTCTAGGACTAGCGGGAGGGCGAACACCGGGGAGCTGTTTTTT
TRBJ1-1	TRBV14	-	-	CASSHGSWTEAFF	TGTGCCAGCAGCCATGGTAGTTGGACTGAAGCTTTCTTT
TRBJ2-3	TRBV3-1	-	TRBD2	CASSLPPSGGVTDTQYF	TGTGCCAGCAGCCTCCCCCCTAGCGGGGGGGTGACAGATACGCAGTATTTT
TRBJ2-7	TRBV24-1	many	-	CATSDSGILTEWGYHEQYF	TGTGCCACCAGTGACTCAGGTATTTTGACTGAGTGGGGATACCACGAGCAGTACTTC
TRBJ2-1	TRBV9	few	TRBD2	CASSVGLAGAPGGQFF	TGTGCCAGCAGCGTAGGTTTAGCGGGGGCCCCGGGCGGGCAGTTCTTC
TRBJ2-7	TRBV5-6	few	TRBD2	CASSPTIWVAGVREQYF	TGTGCCAGCAGCCCGACGATCTGGGTAGCGGGAGTGAGGGAGCAGTACTTC
TRBJ2-1	TRBV6-1	few	-	CASSTPSTGEQFF	TGTGCCAGCAGTACCCCGTCTACGGGTGAGCAGTTCTTC
TRBJ2-3	TRBV5-1	-	TRBD2	CASSLGTSGGVRDTQYF	TGCGCCAGCAGCTTGGGGACTAGCGGGGGAGTGAGGGATACGCAGTATTTT
TRBJ2-5	TRBV20-1	many	TRBD1	CSASGQGISQETQYF	TGCAGTGCTAGCGGACAGGGGATATCGCAAGAGACCCAGTACTTC
TRBJ1-1	TRBV5-6	few	-	CASSLPRVNTEAFF	TGTGCCAGCAGCTTGCCTAGGGTGAACACTGAAGCTTTCTTT
TRBJ2-7	TRBV25-1	few	TRBD1	CASSESIALGTATYEQYF	TGTGCCAGCAGTGAATCCATAGCGCTCGGGACAGCTACCTACGAGCAGTACTTC
TRBJ2-7	TRBV3-1	few	-	CASSQTYLYEQYF	TGTGCCAGCAGCCAAACCTATCTCTACGAGCAGTACTTC
TRBJ2-3	TRBV4-2	few	TRBD2	CASSLSGLVSDTQYF	TGTGCCAGCAGCCTATCGGGACTAGTCTCAGATACGCAGTATTTT
TRBJ2-3	TRBV5-1	-	-	CASTDSTHRLYGTDTQYF	TGCGCCAGCACAGACTCAACCCACCGACTATACGGCACAGATACGCAGTATTTT
TRBJ2-7	TRBV7-3	-	-	CASSRDRGAEQYF	TGTGCCAGCAGCAGAGACCGTGGGGCCGAGCAGTACTTC
TRBJ1-3	TRBV15	-	TRBD1	CATSRDLGQGTTIYF	TGTGCCACCAGCAGAGATTTGGGACAGGGGACCACCATATATTTT
TRBJ1-2	TRBV7-9	-	-	CASSSERRDHYTF	TGTGCCAGCAGCTCAGAGCGCCGGGACCACTACACCTTC